The 27 T cell receptor beta chains in this list originate from one sample, sequenced in a study of regulatory T cells in long-lasting Graves disease (dated by TCRdb to the early 2020s). Reading the label with the study, this specimen's time point is: newly diagnosed GD, antithyroid drugs for less than 3 months. RNA was extracted from PBMCs in TRIzol for both TCR sequencing and RNA sequencing. Libraries were prepared through multiplex PCR. The sample was run on an Illumina HiSeq 4000. iRepertoire HTBI primers and Arm-PCR amplification of CDR3 regions were used to construct TCR beta libraries. TCRdb reprocessing: public reads trimmed at Q25 with fastp, clones called with MiXCR, in-frame beta chains kept. Entries that share a CDR3 protein sequence are merged under the most common genes and DNA. The sample table contains fewer than 500,000 distinct CDR3 sequences; only one count was recorded for about a sixth of them. 12% of the sample belongs to the ten largest clones.

The same sample was also used in a study of T cells in Graves' hyperthyroidism and ophthalmopathy.

The sample was peripheral blood mononuclear cells (PBMCs), taken at new diagnosis, from a patient treated with antithyroid drugs. The source is a man between 35 and 55 years old with Graves disease. Donor details come from another sample of the same person, matched by shared clones.

This clonotype has at least ten counts. This chain uses TRBV20-1 with TRBJ2-7; 7 bases match TRBD2. Germline trimming cut 4 bases from V and 8 bases from J; bases unmatched to any gene: 17. Germline V gives CDR1 DFQATT, CDR2 SNEGSKA (reference sequence). The CDR3 is made up of 15 amino acids. The CDR3 DNA follows: TGCAGTGCTAACGGAAGTCCGAGCGGGGCAACGAAGCAGTACTTC. Translated, it gives CSANGSPSGATKQYF.

This clonotype was detected only a few times. The V call is TRBV9, the J call TRBJ1-2; D gene unclear. Trimming left V 3 bases short and J 4 bases short, with 16 bases between. Germline loops: CDR1 SGDLS, CDR2 YYNGEE. The CDR3 extends over 15 amino acids. The CDR3 DNA follows: TGTGCCAGCAGCGATCGGGGAGGTTGGGGCTATGGCTACACCTTC. Its translation: CASSDRGGWGYGYTF.

This clonotype has at least ten counts. J is TRBJ2-7 and V is TRBV7-9; D may match TRBD1 or TRBD2 (5 bases each). Germline CDR1 is SEHNR and CDR2 is FQNEAQ (reference sequence). The CDR3 length is 16 residues. The germline V and J ends were trimmed by 5 bases and 5 bases, with 22 bases remaining between them. This chain's CDR3 is CASSRPGGRQGDEQYF. CDR3 bases: TGTGCCAGCAGCCGACCCGGTGGAAGGCAGGGAGACGAGCAGTACTTC.

The sample holds many counts of this clonotype. This chain connects TRBV11-3 to TRBJ1-1, with a possible D match to TRBD1 (6 bases). The CDR3 has 17 residues. Germline loops: CDR1 SGHNT, CDR2 YENEEA. V lost 5 bases and J lost 1, with 20 bases in between. The CDR3 sequence is CASSQSGWGQPNTEAFF. The CDR3 region has the DNA TGTGCCAGCAGCCAGTCGGGATGGGGACAACCGAACACTGAAGCTTTCTTT.

V gene TRBV4-2 combines with J gene TRBJ2-1; TRBD2 aligns across 10 bases. CDR3 size: 16 residues. Germline trimming cut 0 bases from V and 5 bases from J; bases unmatched to any gene: 4. Germline CDR1 and CDR2: LGHNA and YNFKEQ. In DNA, the CDR3 is TGTGCCAGCAGCCAAGATATAACTAGCGGGAACAATGAGCAGTTCTTC. It yields the protein CASSQDITSGNNEQFF.

This clonotype was observed many times. V gene TRBV18 combines with J gene TRBJ2-7; D may be TRBD2 (6 bases). The CDR3 contains 13 residues. Germline V lookup: CDR1 KGHSH, CDR2 LQKENI. Deletions cut 1 base from V and 4 bases from J, with 8 bases between. The CDR3 DNA sequence: TGTGCCAGCTCACCACGGGACTTTTACGAGCAGTACTTC. It yields the protein CASSPRDFYEQYF.

This clonotype has ten or more counts. The rearrangement links TRBV6-2 or TRBV6-3 to TRBJ2-7; D possibly corresponds to TRBD1 (6 bases). Trimming took off 0 bases at V and 3 bases at J, with 12 bases between the two ends. Germline values: CDR1 MNHEY, CDR2 SVGEGT. This CDR3 has 15 residues. CDR3 protein: CASSYSQGRNYEQYF. CDR3 DNA: TGTGCCAGCAGTTACTCTCAGGGGAGAAACTACGAGCAGTACTTC.

This clonotype appeared many times. This chain joins TRBV2 and TRBJ1-1; D ambiguous. Trimming removed 5 bases from V and 1 base from J, with 5 bases in between. This CDR3 spans 12 amino acids. Germline V gives CDR1 SNHLY, CDR2 FYNNEI. The CDR3 DNA follows: TGTGCCAGCAGTCGGCAGAACACTGAAGCTTTCTTT. Translated: CASSRQNTEAFF.

With respect to this clonotype: One end of the junction is discordant with germline, which a read error may explain. The chain is built from TRBV7-2 and TRBJ1-3; D gene unclear. Germline CDR1 is SGHTA and CDR2 is FQGNSA. The CDR3 extends over 15 amino acids. DNA for the CDR3: TGTGCCAGCAGCTTAGCGCAGAGCTCTGGAAGCACCATATATTTT. Translating gives CASSLAQSSGSTIYF.

Regarding this clonotype: The junction departs from germline at one end; a sequencing error may be responsible. The gene calls are TRBV11-2 and TRBJ2-1, with 8 nucleotides matching TRBD2. The CDR3 runs to 16 residues. CDR1 is SGHAT and CDR2 is FQNNGV in the germline V gene. The CDR3 region has the DNA TGCGCCAGCAGCCAAGGGGGACTAGTGGGAGTTATTGAGCAGTTCTTC. Residues: CASSQGGLVGVIEQFF.

At least ten counts were recorded for this clonotype. The chain joins TRBV3-1 to TRBJ2-2; TRBD2 aligns across 7 bases. CDR3 size: 16 residues. V trimming: 0 bases; J trimming: 6 bases; junction bases outside the gene matches: 7. Germline CDR1 is LGHDT and CDR2 is YNNKEL (reference sequence). CDR3 sequence reads: CASSQDRGLGAGELFF. The CDR3 DNA is TGTGCCAGCAGCCAAGATCGAGGACTAGGCGCCGGGGAGCTGTTTTTT.

This clonotype was picked up many times. The chain joins TRBV2 to TRBJ2-1; 7 bases are a match to TRBD1. Germline lookup yields CDR1 SNHLY and CDR2 FYNNEI. V dropped 1 base and J dropped 14; count of bases not matched to a gene: 14. The CDR3 length is 15 residues. The CDR3 DNA reads as TGTGCCAGCAGTGAAGAAGGTTGGGACAGTCCCGAGGAGTTCTTC. It encodes CASSEEGWDSPEEFF.

The genes are TRBV11-2 and TRBJ1-3; TRBD1 might be the D (6 bases). V was shortened by 4 bases and J by 3 bases, with 16 bases between the two germline ends. Germline V gives CDR1 SGHAT, CDR2 FQNNGV. The CDR3 has 16 amino acids. The CDR3 here is CASSWDWGHRGNTIYF. CDR3 in DNA: TGTGCCAGCAGCTGGGACTGGGGGCATCGTGGAAACACCATATATTTT.

This clonotype has more than one count but fewer than ten. V and J are TRBV6-2 or TRBV6-3 and TRBJ2-3; 10 nucleotides align to TRBD2. The junction had 7 bases not matched to a gene; V was cut back by 5 bases and J by 2 bases. This CDR3 comprises 16 residues. From germline, CDR1 is MNHEY and CDR2 SVGEGT. The CDR3 is CASSVISGRDTDTQYF. The DNA for the CDR3 is TGTGCCAGCAGTGTTATAAGCGGGAGGGACACAGATACGCAGTATTTT.

The table lists this clonotype with many counts. The CDR3 reads CASSQWGMGLAPKQDTQYF. The CDR3 DNA reads TGTGCCAGCAGCCAATGGGGGATGGGACTAGCGCCTAAGCAGGATACGCAGTATTTT. The V and J genes are TRBV7-9 and TRBJ2-3; 10 nucleotides line up with TRBD2. Trimming removed 5 bases from V and 6 bases from J; junction bases left unmatched: 20. This CDR3 has 19 amino acids. Germline V CDR1 and CDR2: SEHNR, FQNEAQ (reference sequence). Drawing the rest from reference TRBV7-9 and TRBJ2-3, the complete variable domain is DTGVSQNPRHKITKRGQNVTFRCDPISEHNRLYWYRQTLGQGPEFLTYFQNEAQLEKSRLLSDRFSAERPKGSFSTLEIQRTEQGDSAMYLCASSQWGMGLAPKQDTQYFGPGTRLTVL.

The chain carries TRBV4-1 and TRBJ2-1, with D possibly being TRBD2 (6 bases). Germline CDR1 reads MGHRA; CDR2 reads YSYEKL. The CDR3 spans 14 residues. The ends were cut back, 2 bases at V and 8 bases at J, with 13 bases in the middle. The CDR3 DNA reads as TGCGCCAGCAGCCAAAGAACTAGCTTCGATGAGCAGTTCTTC. Its protein is CASSQRTSFDEQFF.

The table lists this clonotype with a few counts. The rearrangement links TRBV14 to TRBJ2-1; 12 bases map to TRBD1. The length of the CDR3 is 15 residues. CDR1 is SGHDN and CDR2 is FVKESK in the germline V gene. Trimming cost V 3 bases and J 9 bases; bases outside gene matches: 6. The CDR3 nucleotides read TGTGCCAGCAGCCACCCGGGACAGGGGGCTAGTGAGCAGTTCTTC. This sequence encodes CASSHPGQGASEQFF.

This clonotype was counted ten times or more. The chain uses TRBV24-1 and TRBJ2-3, with D possibly being TRBD1 (6 bases). The CDR3 sequence is 16 residues long. The V gene's germline CDR1 is KGHDR and CDR2 SFDVKD. The V and J ends lost 3 bases and 2 bases respectively, with 14 bases between them. CDR3 region: CATSDPGQPNTDTQYF. In nucleotides, the CDR3 is TGTGCCACCAGTGATCCCGGACAGCCCAACACAGATACGCAGTATTTT.

The chain is built from TRBV7-2 and TRBJ2-1; 14 bases map to TRBD2. The germline V gene encodes CDR1 SGHTA and CDR2 FQGNSA. Trimming at V came to 5 bases and at J to 0 bases, leaving 3 bases not matched to a gene. The CDR3 totals 17 residues. CDR3 sequence reads: CASSGTSGSFSYNEQFF. CDR3 coding DNA: TGTGCCAGCAGCGGGACTAGCGGGAGCTTCTCCTACAATGAGCAGTTCTTC. Full variable domain (remainder filled in from reference TRBV7-2 and TRBJ2-1): GAGVSQSPSNKVTEKGKDVELRCDPISGHTALYWYRQSLGQGLEFLIYFQGNSAPDKSGLPSDRFSAERTGGSVSTLTIQRTQQEDSAVYLCASSGTSGSFSYNEQFFGPGTRLTVL.

This clonotype was seen repeatedly, ten times or more. The J gene is TRBJ2-3, the V gene TRBV7-2, with D unclear. The CDR3 has 11 residues. The V gene's germline CDR1 is SGHTA and CDR2 FQGNSA. The V and J ends lost 5 bases and 7 bases respectively, with 7 bases between them. CDR3: CASSVYNTQYF. DNA for the CDR3: TGTGCCAGCAGCGTCTATAATACGCAGTATTTT.

The chain has TRBV19 and TRBJ2-7, with D perhaps TRBD2 (5 bases). The germline V gene has CDR1 LNHDA and CDR2 SQIVND (reference sequence). Trimming pared 10 bases from V and 2 bases from J, leaving 15 bases between. The CDR3 has 13 amino acids. This CDR3 reads CATAPGFAYEQYF. CDR3 DNA sequence: TGTGCCACCGCGCCGGGGTTTGCCTACGAGCAGTACTTC.

In the case of this clonotype: Compared with germline, one end of the junction differs, possibly owing to a read error. The chain recombines TRBV6-1 with TRBJ1-1, with D unclear. Germline V lookup: CDR1 MNHNS, CDR2 SASEGT. The CDR3 totals 12 residues. CDR3 sequence (DNA): TGTGCCCGCAGCCTACTGTCAGGCGAAGCTTTCTTT. Translation gives CARSLLSGEAFF.

In its sample, this clonotype was seen a few times. The DNA for the CDR3 is TGCGCCAGCAGCCAAGGCAGCCTTTTCTACGAGCAGTACTTC. Amino acids: CASSQGSLFYEQYF. This sequence joins TRBV4-1 and TRBJ2-7, with D hard to call. The CDR3 is made up of 14 amino acids. Germline V gene data show CDR1 as MGHRA and CDR2 as YSYEKL. Trimming left V 1 base short and J 3 bases short, with 10 bases between.

This clonotype appeared many times. This chain joins TRBV29-1 and TRBJ1-2; tentatively, D is TRBD1 (6 bases). The length of the CDR3 is 12 residues. V was pared by 3 bases and J by 4 bases, with 9 bases between. Germline values: CDR1 SQVTM, CDR2 ANQGSEA. CDR3 loop: CSVDRGGYGYTF. CDR3 bases: TGCAGCGTTGACAGGGGTGGCTATGGCTACACCTTC.

V usage is TRBV7-9 and J usage is TRBJ1-4; TRBD1 matches 12 bases. This CDR3 has 17 amino acids. Germline loops: CDR1 SEHNR, CDR2 FQNEAQ (reference sequence). J was trimmed by 6 bases and V by 4 bases; bases with no gene match: 9. The CDR3 here is CASSSRGGTGGDEKLFF. CDR3 DNA sequence: TGTGCCAGCAGCTCCCGAGGAGGGACAGGGGGCGATGAAAAACTGTTTTTT.

The J gene is TRBJ2-7, the V gene TRBV20-1, with 12 bases lining up with TRBD2. Losses at the gene ends were 5 bases for V and 0 bases for J; bases not matched to a gene: 5. The germline V gene encodes CDR1 DFQATT and CDR2 SNEGSKA (reference sequence). The CDR3 runs 15 residues. CDR3 sequence: CSAPTSGGSSYEQYF. The CDR3 DNA follows: TGCAGTGCTCCTACTAGCGGGGGGAGCTCCTACGAGCAGTACTTC.

This clonotype was counted ten times or more. The rearrangement links TRBV5-1 to TRBJ2-1; perhaps TRBD1 as D (6 bases). This CDR3 spans 15 amino acids. Germline CDR1 SGHRS, CDR2 YFSETQ. V lost 0 bases and J lost 1, with 8 bases in between. CDR3 coding DNA: TGCGCCAGCAGCTTGGAGGGGGATTCCTACAATGAGCAGTTCTTC. Translating it yields CASSLEGDSYNEQFF.